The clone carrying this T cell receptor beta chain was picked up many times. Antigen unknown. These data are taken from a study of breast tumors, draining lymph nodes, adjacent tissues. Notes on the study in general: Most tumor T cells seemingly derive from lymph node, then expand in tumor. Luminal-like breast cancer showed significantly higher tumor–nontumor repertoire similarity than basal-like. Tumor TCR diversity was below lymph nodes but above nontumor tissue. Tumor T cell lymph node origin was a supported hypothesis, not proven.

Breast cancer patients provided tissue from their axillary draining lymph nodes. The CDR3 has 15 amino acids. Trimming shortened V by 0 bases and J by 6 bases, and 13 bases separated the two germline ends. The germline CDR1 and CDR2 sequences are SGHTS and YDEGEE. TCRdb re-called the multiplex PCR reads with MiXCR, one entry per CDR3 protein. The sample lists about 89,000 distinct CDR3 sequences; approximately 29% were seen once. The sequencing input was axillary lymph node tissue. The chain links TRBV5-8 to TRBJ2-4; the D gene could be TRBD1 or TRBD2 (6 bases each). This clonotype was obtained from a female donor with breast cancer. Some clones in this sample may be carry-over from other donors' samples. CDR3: CASSLETGGGNIQYF. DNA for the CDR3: TGTGCCAGCAGCTTGGAAACCGGAGGGGGAAACATTCAGTACTTC.